The T cell receptor (beta chain) under discussion was sequenced for a study of CD8 T cells in Susac syndrome. Germline V gene data show CDR1 as DFQATT and CDR2 as SNEGSKA (reference sequence). CDR3 length: 16 amino acids. V was clipped by 0 bases and J by 3 bases; unmatched bases: 7. An input of about 0.45 to 1 ug of RNA was subjected to reverse transcription using random hexamers. Each CDR3 protein gets one entry after TCRdb re-called the immunoSEQ multiplex PCR reads with MiXCR. The sample carries about 210,000 distinct CDR3 sequences, 95% recorded once. This clonotype was detected only once. The sequenced material came from CD4+ T cells from PBMCs. The sequence was collected from a human donor with multiple sclerosis. This rearrangement joins TRBV20-1 to TRBJ2-3; 9 bases match TRBD2. CDR3 sequence (DNA): TGCAGTGCTAGAGATCCGGGCAGCGGGAGGACAGATACGCAGTATTTT. Amino acid sequence: CSARDPGSGRTDTQYF.